Sequencing of this T cell receptor beta chain was carried out in a study of T-cell reconstitution after alpha-beta-depleted transplantation in children. TCRbeta library construction was performed incorporating unique molecular identifiers. TCRdb re-analysed the PCR reads in MiXCR, keeping a single row per CDR3 protein. This table has fewer than 700,000 distinct CDR3 sequences, under 25% appearing once. The CDR3 spans 17 residues. Germline-derived CDR1 and CDR2 are SGHTA and FQGNSA. V lost 1 base and J 3 bases, leaving 17 bases between the germline ends. V gene TRBV7-2 combines with J gene TRBJ2-3, with TRBD2 as a possible D gene (7 bases). Specimen: PBMCs, mostly from graft donor cells, collected 360 days after TCRalphabeta/CD19-depleted stem cell transplant. The clonotype originates from a boy younger than two who had a stem cell transplant for acute myeloid leukemia, so the T cells may come from the graft donor. DNA for the CDR3: TGTGCCAGCAGCTTAGTGTCGGGGGGCAGTGCAACAGATACGCAGTATTTT. The encoded protein is CASSLVSGGSATDTQYF.